These 22 T cell receptor beta chains came from one sample sequenced in a study of cytomegalovirus exposure and HLA in healthy donors. 60 Vbeta and 13 Jbeta primers were used in PCR. Method: immunoSEQ multiplex PCR; TCRdb's copy keeps in-frame clones and lacks some. In the table there are 100,000 to 150,000 clones, over 75% of which are singletons. Sequencing input: PBMCs. The receptors derive from a man aged 18 to 35 in good health and CMV-seropositive.

The rearrangement uses TRBV7-9 and TRBJ2-7; 9 bases fit TRBD1. J lost 2 bases, V lost 7 bases, and 3 bases had no gene match. CDR1 and CDR2 from the germline V gene are SEHNR and FQNEAQ (reference sequence). CDR3 size: 13 residues. CDR3 DNA: TGTGCCAGCACCGGGACAGGGACCTACGAGCAGTACTTC. Translating gives CASTGTGTYEQYF.

The V and J genes are TRBV30 and TRBJ2-4; TRBD2 matches 7 bases. Germline loops: CDR1 GTSNPN, CDR2 SVGIG (reference sequence). V lost 5 bases and J lost 2; bases outside the gene matches: 9. This CDR3 is built from 15 residues. CDR3 sequence (DNA): TGTGCCTGGCTTGGAGGGAGGGGAACCAAAAACATTCAGTACTTC. Amino acid sequence: CAWLGGRGTKNIQYF. Combining the CDR3 with reference TRBV30 and TRBJ2-4 gives the whole variable domain SQTIHQWPATLVQPVGSPLSLECTVEGTSNPNLYWYRQAAGRGLQLLFYSVGIGQISSEVPQNLSASRPQDRQFILSSKKLLLSDSGFYLCAWLGGRGTKNIQYFGAGTRLSVL.

V gene TRBV19 combines with J gene TRBJ2-2; TRBD1 is a possible D gene (5 bases). Germline assignment: CDR1 LNHDA and CDR2 SQIVND (reference sequence). The V end was cut by 6 bases, the J end by 8 bases, with 22 bases between. The CDR3 totals 16 residues. The CDR3 nucleotides are TGTGCCAGTAGCAAGTGGACGTTCGGCACAGGAGGGGAGCTGTTTTTT. This codes for CASSKWTFGTGGELFF.

The chain combines TRBV2 with TRBJ2-1; D not resolved. The ends were cut back, 2 bases at V and 6 bases at J, with 11 bases in the middle. Germline assignment: CDR1 SNHLY and CDR2 FYNNEI. The CDR3 is 14 residues long. The CDR3 DNA reads as TGTGCCAGCAGTGAACTAGTTCTTAGCAATGAGCAGTTCTTC. This encodes CASSELVLSNEQFF.

The rearrangement uses TRBV7-2 and TRBJ2-7; D is unclear. The CDR3 extends over 15 amino acids. Germline values: CDR1 SGHTA, CDR2 FQGNSA. V lost 1 base and J lost 6, with 16 bases in between. The CDR3 here is CASSLVVSEKSEQYF. For the CDR3, the DNA is TGTGCCAGCAGCTTAGTTGTGTCCGAAAAGAGCGAGCAGTACTTC.

The rearrangement links TRBV5-1 to TRBJ2-5; 11 nucleotides match TRBD1. The CDR3 is 15 amino acids. CDR1 is SGHRS and CDR2 is YFSETQ in the germline V gene. Trimming at V came to 2 bases and at J to 2 bases, leaving 2 bases not matched to a gene. CDR3 nucleotide sequence: TGCGCCAGCAGCTTCGGGACAGGGGGACAAGAGACCCAGTACTTC. This translates into CASSFGTGGQETQYF.

V usage is TRBV7-9 and J usage is TRBJ2-3; D not resolved. Between the trimmed V and J ends, which lost 8 bases and 0 bases, there was a span of 9 bases. The germline gives CDR1 SEHNR, CDR2 FQNEAQ (reference sequence). The CDR3 contains 13 residues. The CDR3 loop is CASLRASTDTQYF. DNA of the CDR3: TGTGCCAGCTTACGAGCTAGCACAGATACGCAGTATTTT.

This chain links TRBV9 with TRBJ1-6; no clear D. V was clipped by 3 bases and J by 8 bases, with 9 bases between them. This CDR3 has 13 amino acids. Germline V CDR1 and CDR2: SGDLS, YYNGEE. This CDR3 is CASSETEHSPLHF. In nucleotides, the CDR3 is TGTGCCAGCAGCGAGACGGAGCATTCACCCCTCCACTTT.

The chain carries TRBV10-3 and TRBJ2-6, with TRBD2 matching over 8 bases. The CDR3 totals 17 residues. J lost 0 bases, V lost 3 bases, and 4 bases had no gene match. Germline lookup yields CDR1 ENHRY and CDR2 SYGVKD. CDR3 in DNA: TGTGCCATCAGTGATTTCCGGGGGGGCTCTGGGGCCAACGTCCTGACTTTC. Encoded protein: CAISDFRGGSGANVLTF.

V usage is TRBV7-6 and J usage is TRBJ1-1; TRBD1 agrees at 7 bases. CDR1 and CDR2 from the germline V gene are SGHVS and FNYEAQ. V lost 0 bases to trimming and J lost 4 bases; unmatched junction nucleotides: 2. CDR3 length: 14 residues. CDR3 sequence (DNA): TGTGCCAGCAGCTTAGCGTCAGGGGGCACTGAAGCTTTCTTT. Residues: CASSLASGGTEAFF.

The chain employs TRBV5-4 and TRBJ2-2, with D perhaps matching TRBD1 (6 bases). V lost 3 bases to trimming and J lost 1 base, with 10 bases between them. CDR3 length: 15 amino acids. The germline V gene has CDR1 SGHNT and CDR2 YYREEE (reference sequence). In DNA, the CDR3 is TGTGCCAGCAGCTCAAACAGGGTGAACACCGGGGAGCTGTTTTTT. This encodes CASSSNRVNTGELFF.

This chain joins TRBV7-9 and TRBJ1-6, with 9 bases identical to TRBD1. There are 15 residues in the CDR3. Losses at the gene ends were 5 bases for V and 7 bases for J; bases not matched to a gene: 6. Germline loops: CDR1 SEHNR, CDR2 FQNEAQ (reference sequence). The CDR3 sequence: CASSPQDRGNSPLHF. The CDR3 region has the DNA TGTGCCAGCAGCCCGCAGGACAGGGGAAATTCACCCCTCCACTTT.

V and J are TRBV6-5 and TRBJ2-1; TRBD1 is a possible D gene (7 bases). This CDR3 has 15 amino acids. Germline CDR1 and CDR2: MNHEY and SVGAGI. Trimming pared 5 bases from V and 9 bases from J, leaving 20 bases between. The DNA of the CDR3 is TGTGCCAGCAGTCCCCAGGGGGGCGGGATAGGTGAGCAGTTCTTC. Encoded protein: CASSPQGGGIGEQFF.

The rearrangement joins TRBV29-1 to TRBJ1-1; no clear D gene. Trimming left V 7 bases short and J 4 bases short, with 10 bases between. CDR3 length: 11 amino acids. Per the germline V gene, CDR1 is SQVTM and CDR2 is ANQGSEA. The CDR3, as DNA: TGCAGCGCCACTATCCGCACTGAAGCTTTCTTT. This sequence encodes CSATIRTEAFF.

On this clone: Other DNA sequences in this sample translate to the same CDR3. The chain employs TRBV7-6 and TRBJ1-4; D is unclear. CDR3 length: 14 amino acids. Germline CDR1 is SGHVS and CDR2 is FNYEAQ. V lost 2 bases, J lost 4 bases, and 8 bases lay in between. The CDR3, as DNA: TGTGCCAGCAGCTTAACTGGGAGTAATGAAAAACTGTTTTTT. This codes for CASSLTGSNEKLFF.

The rearrangement links TRBV19 to TRBJ1-5, with D tentatively TRBD1 (5 bases). Trimming cost V 4 bases and J 0 bases, with 13 bases left between them. Germline-derived CDR1 and CDR2 are LNHDA and SQIVND (reference sequence). This CDR3 is 16 amino acids long. CDR3 DNA: TGTGCCAGTAGTACCAGGGACTGGTATAGCAATCAGCCCCAGCATTTT. It encodes CASSTRDWYSNQPQHF.

CDR3 sequence: CASSFLGTGLSSYEQYF. DNA for the CDR3: TGTGCCAGCAGCTTCTTGGGAACAGGGTTGAGCTCCTACGAGCAGTACTTC. V and J are TRBV27 and TRBJ2-7; TRBD1 is a possible D gene (6 bases). V lost 6 bases and J 0 bases, leaving 21 bases between the germline ends. There are 17 residues in the CDR3. Germline values: CDR1 MNHEY, CDR2 SMNVEV (reference sequence).

J is TRBJ1-2 and V is TRBV30; D call uncertain. Trimming removed 3 bases from V and 5 bases from J, with 10 bases in between. CDR1 GTSNPN and CDR2 SVGIG come from the germline V gene (reference sequence). The CDR3 has 12 residues. The CDR3, as DNA: TGTGCCTGGAGCGACGGGAGGTATGGCTACACCTTC. The encoded protein is CAWSDGRYGYTF.

The chain uses TRBV10-3 and TRBJ2-7, with D possibly matching TRBD1 (6 bases). CDR3 length equals 11 residues. Trimming cost V 10 bases and J 5 bases, with 12 bases left between them. Germline V gene lookup returns CDR1 ENHRY and CDR2 SYGVKD. CDR3 region: CATKGHHEQYF. CDR3 in DNA: TGTGCCACCAAGGGACACCACGAGCAGTACTTC.

The genes are TRBV7-2 and TRBJ1-1; 8 positions match TRBD1. Unmatched junction bases numbered 8, after V lost 2 bases and J lost 0 bases. Germline CDR1 SGHTA, CDR2 FQGNSA. The CDR3 loop spans 17 amino acids. In DNA, the CDR3 is TGTGCCAGCAGCTTATATTGGCAGGGGGCGATGAACACTGAAGCTTTCTTT. Translating it yields CASSLYWQGAMNTEAFF.

The rearrangement joins TRBV29-1 to TRBJ2-6; D gene ambiguous. The CDR3 spans 15 residues. Germline CDR1 and CDR2: SQVTM and ANQGSEA. Trimming shortened V by 0 bases and J by 4 bases, and 10 bases separated the two germline ends. The CDR3 coding sequence is TGCAGCGTTGAAGAGTTTTCTAGGGGGGCCAACGTCCTGACTTTC. Encoded protein: CSVEEFSRGANVLTF.

The chain uses TRBV2 and TRBJ2-4; TRBD1 agrees at 8 bases. Germline V gene lookup returns CDR1 SNHLY and CDR2 FYNNEI. J lost 4 bases, V lost 2 bases, and 7 bases had no gene match. The CDR3 is 16 residues long. Here the CDR3 DNA reads TGTGCCAGCAGTGAATATGTCGGACAGGGTAAAAACATTCAGTACTTC. This codes for CASSEYVGQGKNIQYF.